A single sample is the source of the 16 T cell receptor beta chains below, sequenced in a study of T-cell memory formation after mild COVID-19. TCRdb re-analysed the 5' RACE reads in MiXCR, keeping a single row per CDR3 protein. This sample has more than 400,000 distinct CDR3 sequences, with around a sixth found just once. Sequencing was done on a sample of PBMCs or a T cell subset sorted from them (not recorded which). These receptors were taken from an adult woman who had mild COVID-19 (a few samples of this study predate the infection). Cell type and time point are not known.

This clonotype was detected only a few times. The gene calls are TRBV20-1 and TRBJ1-6; D is perhaps TRBD1 (5 bases). Trimming pared 6 bases from V and 6 bases from J, leaving 15 bases between. This CDR3 is built from 14 residues. Per the germline V gene, CDR1 is DFQATT and CDR2 is SNEGSKA (reference sequence). The CDR3, as DNA: TGCAGTGCCTCCTCCCAGGGTGGTAATTCACCCCTCCACTTT. The encoded protein is CSASSQGGNSPLHF.

This chain links TRBV19 with TRBJ1-1; 7 nucleotides align to TRBD1. The germline V gene encodes CDR1 LNHDA and CDR2 SQIVND (reference sequence). This CDR3 region has 16 residues. V gave up 9 bases and J gave up 0 bases; unmatched junction bases: 13. CDR3: CASRKGAYRMNTEAFF. The CDR3 bases are TGTGCCAGCCGTAAGGGGGCATATCGAATGAACACTGAAGCTTTCTTT.

This clonotype was counted between two and nine times. This rearrangement joins TRBV12-3 or TRBV12-4 to TRBJ2-1; 7 bases align to TRBD1. With 3 bases clipped from V and 9 bases from J, the junction kept 8 bases outside the gene matches. This CDR3 comprises 14 residues. CDR3 DNA: TGTGCCAGCAGTTTGACAGGGTGGGTCACTGAGCAGTTCTTC. Protein product: CASSLTGWVTEQFF.

This clonotype occurred many times. This rearrangement joins TRBV12-3 or TRBV12-4 to TRBJ2-7; D possibly uses TRBD1 or TRBD2 (6 bases each). Trimming removed 4 bases from V and 7 bases from J, with 20 bases in between. The CDR3 totals 15 residues. The CDR3 DNA is TGTGCCAGCAGTTCCCAGGAGGGGGGCGTGAGGGAGCAGTACTTC. Translating gives CASSSQEGGVREQYF.

The chain links TRBV7-6 to TRBJ2-7; D may correspond to TRBD1 or TRBD2 (5 bases each). The germline V gene encodes CDR1 SGHVS and CDR2 FNYEAQ. Trimming cost V 3 bases and J 5 bases, with 17 bases left between them. CDR3 length: 15 residues. The CDR3 sequence: CASSLSPGTYDEQYF. CDR3 bases: TGTGCCAGCAGCTTGAGTCCAGGGACCTACGACGAGCAGTACTTC.

V gene TRBV6-5 combines with J gene TRBJ2-3; TRBD2 might be the D (6 bases). Germline CDR1 is MNHEY and CDR2 is SVGAGI. Trimming left V 7 bases short and J 0 bases short, with 11 bases between. This CDR3 has 14 residues. The CDR3 nucleotides are TGTGCCAGCACCCACGCGGGGAGCACAGATACGCAGTATTTT. As protein: CASTHAGSTDTQYF.

This clonotype was recorded many times. This rearrangement joins TRBV18 to TRBJ2-7, with TRBD2 matching over 7 bases. The trim removed 3 bases at V and 5 bases at J, leaving 10 bases unmatched. The CDR3 is 15 amino acids. The V gene's germline CDR1 is KGHSH and CDR2 LQKENI. The CDR3 region has the DNA TGTGCCAGCTCACCCGGGGGGAGCAGCATAGACGAGCAGTACTTC. It encodes CASSPGGSSIDEQYF.

This chain connects TRBV30 to TRBJ2-7; 9 bases are a match to TRBD1. There are 13 residues in the CDR3. Germline V gives CDR1 GTSNPN, CDR2 SVGIG (reference sequence). Trimming at V came to 2 bases and at J to 5 bases, leaving 4 bases not matched to a gene. The CDR3 sequence: CAWSLQGAHEQYF. Written as DNA, the CDR3 is TGTGCCTGGAGTCTACAGGGGGCCCACGAGCAGTACTTC.

The rearrangement uses TRBV7-9 and TRBJ2-3, with 7 bases matching TRBD2. Germline V gene lookup returns CDR1 SEHNR and CDR2 FQNEAQ (reference sequence). The CDR3 spans 20 residues. V was pared by 8 bases and J by 1 base, with 24 bases of the junction left unmatched. The CDR3 DNA sequence: TGTGCCAGCGACCGAGGCCTCCTAGCGGATCAGCTGACCGGCACAGATACGCAGTATTTT. It translates to CASDRGLLADQLTGTDTQYF.

This clonotype was counted a few times. The chain employs TRBV3-1 and TRBJ2-3; 7 bases align to TRBD2. The V segment lost 1 base and the J segment 0 bases; nucleotides outside the gene matches: 7. CDR3 size: 17 residues. Germline lookup yields CDR1 LGHDT and CDR2 YNNKEL (reference sequence). The CDR3 coding sequence is TGTGCCAGCAGCCAAGGGCGCTGGGGGGGGAGCACAGATACGCAGTATTTT. Translation gives CASSQGRWGGSTDTQYF.

This clonotype was seen a few times. The V and J genes are TRBV29-1 and TRBJ2-5, with D possibly being TRBD2 (5 bases). Looked up from germline, CDR1 is SQVTM and CDR2 is ANQGSEA. CDR3 length equals 14 residues. The V gene lost 5 bases and the J gene lost 1 base, with 14 bases spanning the gap. In nucleotides, the CDR3 is TGCAGCGTTTCCGGGTCAGAGGGCCAAGAGACCCAGTACTTC. This codes for CSVSGSEGQETQYF.

The chain couples TRBV2 to TRBJ1-2, with 10 bases matching TRBD1. Germline values: CDR1 SNHLY, CDR2 FYNNEI. J was trimmed by 2 bases and V by 11 bases; bases with no gene match: 2. This CDR3 has 12 residues. The CDR3 loop is CAGQGGNYGYTF. The CDR3 nucleotides read TGTGCCGGACAGGGGGGAAACTATGGCTACACCTTC. The whole variable domain, remainder taken from reference TRBV2 and TRBJ1-2, is EPEVTQTPSHQVTQMGQEVILRCVPISNHLYFYWYRQILGQKVEFLVSFYNNEISEKSEIFDDQFSVERPDGSNFTLKIRSTKLEDSAMYFCAGQGGNYGYTFGSGTRLTVV.

This clonotype occurred a few times. The chain combines TRBV9 with TRBJ2-2, with a possible D match to TRBD2 (6 bases). The CDR3 is 19 residues long. Germline loops: CDR1 SGDLS, CDR2 YYNGEE. Trimming took 6 bases from V and 0 from J, leaving 24 bases between them. The CDR3 DNA follows: TGTGCCAGCACGCCCGGGAGCGGGTCCGAGGCCGCGAACACCGGGGAGCTGTTTTTT. This gives the protein CASTPGSGSEAANTGELFF. Looking up the rest from reference TRBV9 and TRBJ2-2 gives the full variable domain: DSGVTQTPKHLITATGQRVTLRCSPRSGDLSVYWYQQSLDQGLQFLIQYYNGEERAKGNILERFSAQQFPDLHSELNLSSLELGDSALYFCASTPGSGSEAANTGELFFGEGSRLTVL.

The CDR3: CASTQGNTGELFF. The CDR3 DNA reads as TGTGCCAGCACACAGGGGAATACCGGGGAGCTGTTTTTT. The chain employs TRBV25-1 and TRBJ2-2; TRBD1 matches at 7 bases. V gave up 7 bases and J gave up 5 bases; unmatched junction bases: 4. Per germline, CDR1 MGHDK and CDR2 SYGVNS. The CDR3 runs to 13 residues.

This clonotype was counted ten times or more. The genes are TRBV6-2 or TRBV6-3 and TRBJ2-3; 8 bases are shared with TRBD2. This CDR3 comprises 18 residues. Germline V gene data show CDR1 as MNHEY and CDR2 as SVGEGT. J was trimmed by 6 bases and V by 0 bases; bases with no gene match: 14. The CDR3 nucleotides are TGTGCCAGCAGTTACTCTCGCATTAGCGGGACGATTGATGATACGCAGTATTTT. Amino acid sequence: CASSYSRISGTIDDTQYF.

The chain links TRBV15 to TRBJ2-7; 9 bases line up with TRBD1. Losses at the gene ends were 3 bases for V and 5 bases for J; bases not matched to a gene: 8. Germline loops: CDR1 LNHNV, CDR2 YYDKDF (reference sequence). CDR3 length equals 15 residues. CDR3 DNA: TGTGCCACCAGCAGGGTGGACAGGGGAGGGGACGAGCAGTACTTC. Protein sequence: CATSRVDRGGDEQYF.